This T cell receptor (beta chain) was retrieved from a study of breast tumors, draining lymph nodes, adjacent tissues. The study, taken as a whole, reports: Tumor repertoires ranked between lymph nodes and nontumor tissue in diversity, with V and J gene preferences. Luminal-like breast cancer showed significantly higher tumor–nontumor repertoire similarity than basal-like. That most tumor T cells come from lymph nodes remained unproven. Findings are consistent with lymph node origin and intratumoral expansion of most tumor T cells.

Ten or more counts support this clonotype. Its cognate antigen is unknown. Samples came from axillary lymph nodes draining the breast cancer. The CDR3 loop spans 12 amino acids. The germline V and J ends were trimmed by 3 bases and 0 bases, with 2 bases remaining between them. Each CDR3 protein is one row after TCRdb ran MiXCR on the multiplex PCR reads. The sample carries fewer than 250,000 distinct CDR3 sequences, 32% recorded once. Specimen: axillary lymph node tissue. This chain uses TRBV12-3 or TRBV12-4 with TRBJ1-2; D is ambiguous. The TCR originated in a female donor with breast cancer. Some clones in this sample may be carry-over from other donors' samples. The CDR3 DNA sequence: TGTGCCAGCAGTTTCACTAACTATGGCTACACCTTC. The encoded protein is CASSFTNYGYTF.